The 10 T cell receptor beta chains below come from one sample, sequenced in a study of blood T cells in healthy people across ages. A second roughly 6 to 11 cycle PCR used barcoded and J-beta primers. Each CDR3 protein gets one entry after TCRdb re-called the 5' RACE reads with MiXCR. The profile shows about 720,000 distinct CDR3 sequences, about 24% of them singletons. Sequences were obtained from blood. The receptors here all came from a man in his 70s in good health.

This clonotype was seen a few times. The chain uses TRBV4-2 and TRBJ1-6; 9 nucleotides agree with TRBD1. This CDR3 spans 15 amino acids. Losses at the gene ends were 1 base for V and 5 bases for J; bases not matched to a gene: 0. Germline-derived CDR1 and CDR2 are LGHNA and YNFKEQ. The CDR3 DNA follows: TGTGCCAGCAGCCAAGGGACAGGGGATAATTCACCCCTCCACTTT. Translated: CASSQGTGDNSPLHF.

The J gene is TRBJ2-7, the V gene TRBV28; D not resolved. The tail of the sequence fits TRBJ2-5 better, so the J call may be wrong. The germline gives CDR1 MDHEN, CDR2 SYDVKM. CDR3 length equals 12 residues. The CDR3 coding sequence is TGTGCCAGCAGTCGGATCAAAGAGACCCAGTACTTC. Its protein product is CASSRIKETQYF.

Regarding this clonotype: A read error may account for a junction end that differs from germline. The J gene is TRBJ1-2, the V gene TRBV18; D is perhaps TRBD1 (5 bases). Germline V gene sequence: CDR1 KGHSH, CDR2 LQKENI. The CDR3 runs to 13 residues. CDR3 nucleotide sequence: TGTGCCAGCTCCCCGGACACGATCTATGGCTACCCCTTC. This codes for CASSPDTIYGYPF.

This chain uses TRBV29-1 with TRBJ1-1; D perhaps matches TRBD1 (5 bases). The CDR3 is made up of 12 amino acids. Trimming left V 6 bases short and J 6 bases short, with 14 bases between. The germline V gene has CDR1 SQVTM and CDR2 ANQGSEA. CDR3 nucleotide sequence: TGCAGCGTCGCAGGGTTTCCTCCTGAAGCTTTCTTT. Translation gives CSVAGFPPEAFF.

The rearrangement uses TRBV12-3 or TRBV12-4 and TRBJ2-4; perhaps TRBD2 as D (6 bases). The CDR3 extends over 14 amino acids. V lost 3 bases and J 7 bases, leaving 13 bases between the germline ends. CDR3 residues: CASSLGGSANIQYF. CDR3 sequence (DNA): TGTGCCAGCAGTTTGGGGGGAAGCGCGAACATTCAGTACTTC.

V gene TRBV5-1 combines with J gene TRBJ2-3; D may be TRBD1 (6 bases). This CDR3 region has 14 residues. Deletions cut 6 bases from V and 3 bases from J, with 14 bases between. Looked up from germline, CDR1 is SGHRS and CDR2 is YFSETQ. CDR3 DNA sequence: TGCGCCAGCACGACCACAGGGAATACAGATACGCAGTATTTT. It codes for CASTTTGNTDTQYF. Full variable domain (rest looked up from reference TRBV5-1 and TRBJ2-3): KAGVTQTPRYLIKTRGQQVTLSCSPISGHRSVSWYQQTPGQGLQFLFEYFSETQRNKGNFPGRFSGRQFSNSRSEMNVSTLELGDSALYLCASTTTGNTDTQYFGPGTRLTVL.

This clonotype came up a few times. The CDR3, as DNA: TGTGCCAGCAGCTTTGGGTTAACACAGGGTGAGACCCAGTACTTC. Its protein product is CASSFGLTQGETQYF. The chain recombines TRBV13 with TRBJ2-5, with D possibly being TRBD1 (6 bases). This CDR3 spans 15 amino acids. V lost 3 bases to trimming and J lost 5 bases, with 16 bases between them. Germline lookup yields CDR1 PRHDT and CDR2 FYEKMQ (reference sequence).

There are a few counts of this clonotype. The V call is TRBV7-2, the J call TRBJ1-2; tentatively, D is TRBD1 (5 bases). Trimming pared 9 bases from V and 10 bases from J, leaving 24 bases between. CDR3 length equals 14 residues. Germline CDR1 reads SGHTA; CDR2 reads FQGNSA. In DNA, the CDR3 is TGTGCCAGTAGCACGGCTCGGGACTTTGATACCTACACCTTC. Protein sequence: CASSTARDFDTYTF.

This clonotype was picked up a small number of times. The genes are TRBV20-1 and TRBJ1-1; 9 bases map to TRBD1. CDR1 and CDR2 from the germline V gene are DFQATT and SNEGSKA (reference sequence). V lost 6 bases, J lost 1 base, and 6 bases stayed unmatched. The CDR3 sequence is 14 residues long. The CDR3 coding sequence is TGCAGTGCCACAGGGGGCGCGGAGAACACTGAAGCTTTCTTT. Its translation: CSATGGAENTEAFF.

This clonotype was observed a few times. The genes are TRBV5-1 and TRBJ2-5; the match to TRBD2 covers 10 bases. The J call may be in error: the DNA end matches TRBJ2-1 better. Germline V lookup: CDR1 SGHRS, CDR2 YFSETQ. The CDR3 has 16 amino acids. CDR3 in amino acids: CASSLVSAGGPREQFF. In nucleotides, the CDR3 is TGCGCCAGCAGCCTCGTATCAGCGGGGGGGCCGCGAGAGCAGTTCTTC.